This TCR beta chain was found in a study of cytomegalovirus exposure and HLA in healthy donors. Study summary: Early released data comprised 80 million to 90 million unique TCRs from HLA-typed donors.

Comments on this clone: The antigen is unknown.

General study findings and limits: Listed as cytomegalovirus-associated were 164 TCR beta chains. An ancestry cluster, one associated with Asian ancestry, reportedly showed fewer N-insertions than the roughly 700-donor mean in a later analysis.

60 Vbeta and 13 Jbeta primers were used in PCR. Sequencing was performed with immunoSEQ multiplex PCR; in TCRdb, only in-frame clones are kept and a portion is missing. Of roughly 68,000 clones in the sample, around 75% were seen once. The V and J ends lost 1 base and 4 bases respectively, with 11 bases between them. The germline V gene has CDR1 SGHTA and CDR2 FQGNSA. The CDR3 runs to 16 residues. The chain uses TRBV7-2 and TRBJ2-6, with a weak D call TRBD2 (7 bases). The sequence derives from a woman aged 25 to 39 in good health and CMV-seropositive. The sequencing sample was made of PBMCs. The CDR3 DNA is TGTGCCAGCAGCTTAGAAGGGGGGGCCGGGGCCAACGTCCTGACTTTC. Its protein is CASSLEGGAGANVLTF. Full variable domain (missing parts from reference TRBV7-2 and TRBJ2-6): GAGVSQSPSNKVTEKGKDVELRCDPISGHTALYWYRQSLGQGLEFLIYFQGNSAPDKSGLPSDRFSAERTGGSVSTLTIQRTQQEDSAVYLCASSLEGGAGANVLTFGAGSRLTVL.